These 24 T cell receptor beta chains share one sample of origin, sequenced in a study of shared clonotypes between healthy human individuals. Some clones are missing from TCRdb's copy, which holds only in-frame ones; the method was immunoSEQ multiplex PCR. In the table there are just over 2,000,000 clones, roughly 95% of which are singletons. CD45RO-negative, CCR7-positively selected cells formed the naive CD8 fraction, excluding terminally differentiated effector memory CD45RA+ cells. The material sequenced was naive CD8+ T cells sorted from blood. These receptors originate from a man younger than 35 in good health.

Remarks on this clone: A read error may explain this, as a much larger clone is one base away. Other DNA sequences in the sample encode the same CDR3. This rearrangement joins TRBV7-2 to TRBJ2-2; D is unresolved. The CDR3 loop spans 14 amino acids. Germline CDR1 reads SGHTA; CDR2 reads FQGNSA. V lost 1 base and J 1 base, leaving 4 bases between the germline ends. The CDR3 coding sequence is TGTGCCAGCAGCTTAGGAGGGAACACCGGGGAGCTGTTTTTT. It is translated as CASSLGGNTGELFF.

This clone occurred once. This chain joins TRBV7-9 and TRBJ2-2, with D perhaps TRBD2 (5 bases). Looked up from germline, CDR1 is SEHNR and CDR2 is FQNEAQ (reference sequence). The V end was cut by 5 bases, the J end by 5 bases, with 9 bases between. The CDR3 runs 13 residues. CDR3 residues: CASSELVTGELFF. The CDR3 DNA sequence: TGTGCCAGCAGCGAACTAGTAACCGGGGAGCTGTTTTTT.

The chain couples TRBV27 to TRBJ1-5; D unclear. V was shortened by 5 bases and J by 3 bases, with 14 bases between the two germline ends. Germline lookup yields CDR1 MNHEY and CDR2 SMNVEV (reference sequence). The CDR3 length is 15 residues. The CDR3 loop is CASSPWGDYNQPQHF. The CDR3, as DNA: TGTGCCAGCAGTCCCTGGGGAGACTACAATCAGCCCCAGCATTTT.

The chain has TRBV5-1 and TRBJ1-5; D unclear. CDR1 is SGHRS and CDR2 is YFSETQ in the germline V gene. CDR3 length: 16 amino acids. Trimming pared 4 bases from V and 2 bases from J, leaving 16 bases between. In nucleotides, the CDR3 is TGCGCCAGCAGCCTTGTTGCCCCAGGCGGCAATCAGCCCCAGCATTTT. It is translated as CASSLVAPGGNQPQHF.

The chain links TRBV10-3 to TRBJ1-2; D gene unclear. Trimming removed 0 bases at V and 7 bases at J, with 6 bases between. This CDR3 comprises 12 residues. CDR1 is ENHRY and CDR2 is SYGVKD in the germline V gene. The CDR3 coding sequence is TGTGCCATCAGTGAGTCTGAGGGTGGCTACACCTTC. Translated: CAISESEGGYTF.

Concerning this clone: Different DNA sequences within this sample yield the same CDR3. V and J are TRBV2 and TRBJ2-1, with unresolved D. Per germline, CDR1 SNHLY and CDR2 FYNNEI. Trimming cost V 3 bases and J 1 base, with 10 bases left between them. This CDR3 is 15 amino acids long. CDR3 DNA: TGTGCCAGCAGTGAGGGCCAGGCATCCTACAATGAGCAGTTCTTC. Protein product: CASSEGQASYNEQFF.

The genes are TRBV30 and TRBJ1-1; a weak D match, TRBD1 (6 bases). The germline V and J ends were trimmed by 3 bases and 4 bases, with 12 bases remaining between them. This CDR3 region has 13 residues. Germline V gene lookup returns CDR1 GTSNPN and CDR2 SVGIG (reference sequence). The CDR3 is CAWSRQGTTEAFF. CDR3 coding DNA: TGTGCCTGGAGCCGTCAGGGGACCACTGAAGCTTTCTTT. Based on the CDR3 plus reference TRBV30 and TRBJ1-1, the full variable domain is SQTIHQWPATLVQPVGSPLSLECTVEGTSNPNLYWYRQAAGRGLQLLFYSVGIGQISSEVPQNLSASRPQDRQFILSSKKLLLSDSGFYLCAWSRQGTTEAFFGQGTRLTVV.

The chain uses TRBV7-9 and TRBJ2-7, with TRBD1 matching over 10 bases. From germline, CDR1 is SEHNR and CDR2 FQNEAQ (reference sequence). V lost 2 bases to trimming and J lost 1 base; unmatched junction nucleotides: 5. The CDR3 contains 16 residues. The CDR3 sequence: CASSLTPGQGSYEQYF. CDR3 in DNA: TGTGCCAGCAGCTTAACTCCGGGACAGGGGTCCTACGAGCAGTACTTC.

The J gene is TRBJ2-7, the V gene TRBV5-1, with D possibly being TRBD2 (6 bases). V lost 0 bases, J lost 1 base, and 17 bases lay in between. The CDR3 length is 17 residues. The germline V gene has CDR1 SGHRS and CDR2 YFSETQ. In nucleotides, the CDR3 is TGCGCCAGCAGCTTGGATCCTGATCTGGAGGGGTCCTACGAGCAGTACTTC. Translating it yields CASSLDPDLEGSYEQYF. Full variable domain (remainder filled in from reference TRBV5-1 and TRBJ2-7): KAGVTQTPRYLIKTRGQQVTLSCSPISGHRSVSWYQQTPGQGLQFLFEYFSETQRNKGNFPGRFSGRQFSNSRSEMNVSTLELGDSALYLCASSLDPDLEGSYEQYFGPGTRLTVT.

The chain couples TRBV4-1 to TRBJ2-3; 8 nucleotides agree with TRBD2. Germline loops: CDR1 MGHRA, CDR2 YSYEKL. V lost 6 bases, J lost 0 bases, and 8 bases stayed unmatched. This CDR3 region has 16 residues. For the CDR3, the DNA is TGCGCCAGCAGTCTTAGCGGGGCCTCTAGCACAGATACGCAGTATTTT. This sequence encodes CASSLSGASSTDTQYF.

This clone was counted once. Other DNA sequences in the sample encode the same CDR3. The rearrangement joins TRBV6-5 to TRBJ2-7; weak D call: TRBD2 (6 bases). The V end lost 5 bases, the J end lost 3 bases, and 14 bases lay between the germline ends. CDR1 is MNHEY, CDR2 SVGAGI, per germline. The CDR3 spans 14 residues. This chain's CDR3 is CASSLGRGYYEQYF. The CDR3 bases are TGTGCCAGCAGTCTGGGGCGGGGCTACTACGAGCAGTACTTC.

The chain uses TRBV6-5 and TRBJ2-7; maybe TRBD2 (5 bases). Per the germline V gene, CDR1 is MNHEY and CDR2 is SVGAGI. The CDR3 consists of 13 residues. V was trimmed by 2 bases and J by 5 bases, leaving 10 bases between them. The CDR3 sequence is CASSYLEADEQYF. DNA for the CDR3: TGTGCCAGCAGTTACCTGGAGGCGGACGAGCAGTACTTC.

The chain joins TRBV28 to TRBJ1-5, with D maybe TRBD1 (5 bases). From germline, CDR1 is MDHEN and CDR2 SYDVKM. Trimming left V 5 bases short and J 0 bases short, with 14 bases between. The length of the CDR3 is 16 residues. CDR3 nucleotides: TGTGCCAGCAGTCCAAACACCAGGGATAGCAATCAGCCCCAGCATTTT. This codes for CASSPNTRDSNQPQHF.

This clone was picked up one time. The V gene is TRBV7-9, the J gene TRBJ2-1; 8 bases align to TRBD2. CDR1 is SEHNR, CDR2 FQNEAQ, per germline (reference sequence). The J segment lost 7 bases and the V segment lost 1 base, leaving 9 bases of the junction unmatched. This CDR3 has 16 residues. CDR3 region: CASSLVSGGPRNEQFF. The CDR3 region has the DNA TGTGCCAGCAGCTTAGTGTCGGGAGGGCCGAGGAATGAGCAGTTCTTC.

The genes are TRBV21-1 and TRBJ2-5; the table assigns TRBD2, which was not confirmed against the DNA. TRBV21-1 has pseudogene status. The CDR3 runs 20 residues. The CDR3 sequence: CASSRRPGDPPHYWRETQYF. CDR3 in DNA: TGTGCCAGCAGCAGACGCCCGGGGGACCCACCTCACTATTGGAGGGAGACCCAGTACTTC.

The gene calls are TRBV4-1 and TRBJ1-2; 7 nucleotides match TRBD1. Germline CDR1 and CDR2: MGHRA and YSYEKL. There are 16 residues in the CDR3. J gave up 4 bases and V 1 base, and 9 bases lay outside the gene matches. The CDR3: CASSQGGDSLFYGYTF. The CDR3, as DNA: TGCGCCAGCAGCCAAGGAGGGGACAGTTTGTTCTATGGCTACACCTTC.

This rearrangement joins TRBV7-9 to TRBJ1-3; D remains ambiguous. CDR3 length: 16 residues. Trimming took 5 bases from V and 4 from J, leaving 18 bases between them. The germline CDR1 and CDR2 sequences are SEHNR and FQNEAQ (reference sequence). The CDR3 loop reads CASSPSNLGAGNTIYF. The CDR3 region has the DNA TGTGCCAGCAGCCCAAGCAATCTGGGAGCGGGAAACACCATATATTTT.

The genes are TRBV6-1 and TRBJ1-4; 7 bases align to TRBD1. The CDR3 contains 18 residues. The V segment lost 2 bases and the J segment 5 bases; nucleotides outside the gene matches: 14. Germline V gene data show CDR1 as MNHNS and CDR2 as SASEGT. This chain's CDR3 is CASSERGATGTRNEKLFF. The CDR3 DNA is TGTGCCAGCAGTGAAAGGGGGGCGACAGGGACGAGAAATGAAAAACTGTTTTTT.

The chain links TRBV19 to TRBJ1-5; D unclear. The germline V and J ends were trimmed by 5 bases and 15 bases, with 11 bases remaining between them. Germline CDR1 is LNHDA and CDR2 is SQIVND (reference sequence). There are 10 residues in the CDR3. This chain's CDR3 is CASSRGSWHF. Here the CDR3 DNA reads TGTGCCAGTAGTCGGGGTTCTTGGCATTTT.

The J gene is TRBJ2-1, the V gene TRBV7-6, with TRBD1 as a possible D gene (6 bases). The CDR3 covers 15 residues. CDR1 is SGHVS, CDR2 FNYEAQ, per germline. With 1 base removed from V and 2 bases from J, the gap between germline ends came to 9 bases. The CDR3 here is CASSLDRVTYNEQFF. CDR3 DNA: TGTGCCAGCAGCTTAGACAGGGTGACCTACAATGAGCAGTTCTTC.

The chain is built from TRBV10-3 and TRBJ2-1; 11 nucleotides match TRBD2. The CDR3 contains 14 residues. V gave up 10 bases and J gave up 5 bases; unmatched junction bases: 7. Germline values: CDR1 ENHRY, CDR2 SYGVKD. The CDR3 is CATRLAGLNNEQFF. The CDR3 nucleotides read TGTGCCACCAGACTAGCGGGACTCAACAATGAGCAGTTCTTC.

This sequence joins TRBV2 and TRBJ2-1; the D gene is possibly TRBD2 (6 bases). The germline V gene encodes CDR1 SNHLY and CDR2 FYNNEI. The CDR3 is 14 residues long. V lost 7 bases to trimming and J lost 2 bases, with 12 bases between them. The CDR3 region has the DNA TGTGCCAGCAATCCGGGAGTGACCTACAATGAGCAGTTCTTC. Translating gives CASNPGVTYNEQFF.

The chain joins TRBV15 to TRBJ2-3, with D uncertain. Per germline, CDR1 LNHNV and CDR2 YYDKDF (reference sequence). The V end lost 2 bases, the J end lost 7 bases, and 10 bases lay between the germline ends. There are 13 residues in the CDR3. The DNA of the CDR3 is TGTGCCACCAGCAGACCCAATTTCAATACGCAGTATTTT. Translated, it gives CATSRPNFNTQYF.

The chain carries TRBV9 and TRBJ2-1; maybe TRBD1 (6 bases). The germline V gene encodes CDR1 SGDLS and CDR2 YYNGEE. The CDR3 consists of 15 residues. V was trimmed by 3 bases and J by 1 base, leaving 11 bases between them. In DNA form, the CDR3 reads TGTGCCAGCAGCGCTCGGACAGCTTCCTACAATGAGCAGTTCTTC. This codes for CASSARTASYNEQFF.